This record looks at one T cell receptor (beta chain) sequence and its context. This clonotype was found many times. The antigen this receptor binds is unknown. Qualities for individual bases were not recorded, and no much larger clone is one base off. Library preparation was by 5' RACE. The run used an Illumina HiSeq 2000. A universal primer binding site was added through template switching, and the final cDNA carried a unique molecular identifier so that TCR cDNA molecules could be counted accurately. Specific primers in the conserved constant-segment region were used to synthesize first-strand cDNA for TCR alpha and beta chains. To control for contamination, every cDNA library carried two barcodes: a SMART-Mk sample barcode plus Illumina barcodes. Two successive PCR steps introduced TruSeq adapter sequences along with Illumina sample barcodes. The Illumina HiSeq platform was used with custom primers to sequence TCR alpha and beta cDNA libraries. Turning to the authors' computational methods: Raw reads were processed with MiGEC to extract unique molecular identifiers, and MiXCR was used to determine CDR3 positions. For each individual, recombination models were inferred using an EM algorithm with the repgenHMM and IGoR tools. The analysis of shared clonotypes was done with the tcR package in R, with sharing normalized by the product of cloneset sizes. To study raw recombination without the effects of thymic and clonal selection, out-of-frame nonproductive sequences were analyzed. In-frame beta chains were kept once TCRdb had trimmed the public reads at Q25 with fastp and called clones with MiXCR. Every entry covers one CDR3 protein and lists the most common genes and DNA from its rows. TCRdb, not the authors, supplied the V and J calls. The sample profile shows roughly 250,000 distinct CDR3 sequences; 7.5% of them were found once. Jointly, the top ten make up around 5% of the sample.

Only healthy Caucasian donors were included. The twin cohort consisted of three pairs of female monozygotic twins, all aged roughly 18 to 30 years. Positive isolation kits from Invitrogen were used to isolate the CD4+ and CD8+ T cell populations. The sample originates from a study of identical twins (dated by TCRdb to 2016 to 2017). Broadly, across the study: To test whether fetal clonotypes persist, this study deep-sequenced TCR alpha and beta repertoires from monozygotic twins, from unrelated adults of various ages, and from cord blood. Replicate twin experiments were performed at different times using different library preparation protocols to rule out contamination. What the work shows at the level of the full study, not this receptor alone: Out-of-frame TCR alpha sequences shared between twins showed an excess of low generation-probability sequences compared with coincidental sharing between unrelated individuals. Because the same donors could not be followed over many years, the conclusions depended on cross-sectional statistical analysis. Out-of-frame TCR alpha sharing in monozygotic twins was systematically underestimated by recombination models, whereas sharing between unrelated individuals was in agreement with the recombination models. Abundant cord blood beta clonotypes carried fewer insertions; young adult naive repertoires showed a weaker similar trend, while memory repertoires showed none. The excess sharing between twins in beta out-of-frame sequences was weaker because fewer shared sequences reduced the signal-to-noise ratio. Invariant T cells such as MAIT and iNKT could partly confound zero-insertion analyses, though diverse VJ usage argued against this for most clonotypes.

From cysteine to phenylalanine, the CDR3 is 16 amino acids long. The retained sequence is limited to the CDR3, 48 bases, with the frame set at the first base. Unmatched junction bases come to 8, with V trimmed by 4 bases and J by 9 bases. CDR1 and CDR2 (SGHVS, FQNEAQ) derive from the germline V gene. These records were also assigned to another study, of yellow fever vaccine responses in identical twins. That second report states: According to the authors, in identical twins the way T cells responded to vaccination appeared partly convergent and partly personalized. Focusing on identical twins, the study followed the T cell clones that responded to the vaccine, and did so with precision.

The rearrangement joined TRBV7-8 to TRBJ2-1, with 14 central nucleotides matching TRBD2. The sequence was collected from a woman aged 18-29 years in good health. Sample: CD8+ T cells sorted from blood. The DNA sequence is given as TGTGCCAGCAGCTCGGGGACTAGCGGGAGTATCGTTGAGCAGTTCTTC. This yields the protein CASSSGTSGSIVEQFF.